The clone carrying this T cell receptor (beta chain) showed up just a few times. The target antigen is unknown. The sample originates from a study of T-cell reconstitution after alpha-beta-depleted transplantation in children. General study results and limits: Reports say that about two months after transplant, the alpha-beta T cells came out of several hundred graft clones that had expanded. Hyperexpanded clones declined; after one year, newly produced T cells mostly supplied diversity. Surviving thymic progenitors and recipient T cells were the source of high TCRbeta diversity at day 60 in some patients.

Unique molecular identifiers were used to barcode this TCRbeta library. TCRdb reprocessed the PCR reads via MiXCR and lists one record per CDR3 protein. The data hold hundreds of thousands of distinct CDR3 sequences, with about 16% observed a single time. The CDR3 runs 16 residues. V shed 2 bases, J shed 8 bases, and the junction held 8 bases outside the gene matches. CDR1 MGHRA and CDR2 YSYEKL come from the germline V gene. This receptor was identified in a male patient aged 5 to 17 who had a stem cell transplant for acute lymphoblastic leukemia, so the T cells may come from the graft donor. The chain recombines TRBV4-1 with TRBJ2-1, with 11 bases identical to TRBD2. Sequences were derived from PBMCs, mostly from graft donor cells, sampled 360 days after TCRalphabeta/CD19-depleted stem cell transplant. CDR3 in DNA: TGCGCCAGCAGCCAACCAACTAGCGGGAGACGCTATGAGCAGTTCTTC. Translated: CASSQPTSGRRYEQFF.